Below are 23 T cell receptor beta chains sequenced from a single sample in a study of blood T cell repertoires in COVID-19. The assay was immunoSEQ multiplex PCR, and TCRdb's table has in-frame clones only and misses some. The table records 95,000 to 150,000 clones, 85% to 90% of them present only once. The material sequenced was peripheral blood. The receptors were sampled from a woman aged 55-70 years with COVID-19, enrolled during active disease.

The chain uses TRBV5-1 and TRBJ1-2; 9 nucleotides match TRBD1. The CDR3 has 14 amino acids. Germline V gene data show CDR1 as SGHRS and CDR2 as YFSETQ. Germline trimming cut 4 bases from V and 8 bases from J; bases unmatched to any gene: 9. Here the CDR3 DNA reads TGCGCCAGCAGCCCCCTGGGGACAGGGAACGGCTACACCTTC. As protein: CASSPLGTGNGYTF.

The genes are TRBV7-2 and TRBJ1-1; weak D call: TRBD1 (5 bases). Germline CDR1 reads SGHTA; CDR2 reads FQGNSA. The CDR3 contains 11 residues. The CDR3 DNA follows: TGTGCTTCAGGGAAGGGCCCCTCAGCTTTCTTT. This translates into CASGKGPSAFF. Full variable domain (missing parts from reference TRBV7-2 and TRBJ1-1): GAGVSQSPSNKVTEKGKDVELRCDPISGHTALYWYRQSLGQGLEFLIYFQGNSAPDKSGLPSDRFSAERTGGSVSTLTIQRTQQEDSAVYLCASGKGPSAFFGQGTRLTVV.

The V and J genes are TRBV27 and TRBJ1-6; 8 nucleotides agree with TRBD1. J lost 14 bases, V lost 5 bases, and 8 bases had no gene match. Per the germline V gene, CDR1 is MNHEY and CDR2 is SMNVEV (reference sequence). The CDR3 spans 13 residues. CDR3 protein: CASSGTGARALHF. The CDR3 region has the DNA TGTGCCAGCAGTGGGACAGGAGCTCGAGCCCTCCACTTT.

V is TRBV12-3 or TRBV12-4 and J is TRBJ2-7; unclear D gene. This CDR3 contains 11 residues. V lost 6 bases and J 2 bases, leaving 5 bases between the germline ends. The CDR3 loop is CASSYTYEQYF. The CDR3 bases are TGTGCCAGCAGCTATACCTACGAGCAGTACTTC.

The chain has TRBV7-2 and TRBJ1-6; no reliable D call. The ends were cut back, 5 bases at V and 11 bases at J, with 13 bases in the middle. The V gene's germline CDR1 is SGHTA and CDR2 FQGNSA. The CDR3 consists of 13 residues. In DNA form, the CDR3 reads TGTGCCAGCAGCCGCCTCGTCGAGACACCCCTCCACTTT. Protein sequence: CASSRLVETPLHF.

This clone was observed once. V gene TRBV5-4 combines with J gene TRBJ1-2; possibly TRBD1 for D (6 bases). V lost 5 bases, J lost 4 bases, and 9 bases lay in between. Germline CDR1 SGHNT, CDR2 YYREEE (reference sequence). CDR3 size: 12 residues. The CDR3 DNA reads as TGTGCCAGCAGACCGGACAGCTATGGCTACACCTTC. It specifies CASRPDSYGYTF.

The chain combines TRBV30 with TRBJ1-2; D unresolved. The CDR3 is made up of 13 amino acids. Germline assignment: CDR1 GTSNPN and CDR2 SVGIG (reference sequence). V dropped 0 bases and J dropped 4 bases, with 9 bases sitting between them. The CDR3 here is CAWSVAFGYGYTF. CDR3 bases: TGTGCCTGGAGTGTTGCGTTCGGCTATGGCTACACCTTC.

This sequence joins TRBV7-2 and TRBJ2-5, with a tentative D call TRBD2 (5 bases). Germline CDR1 is SGHTA and CDR2 is FQGNSA. The CDR3 covers 14 residues. Deletions cut 6 bases from V and 1 base from J, with 12 bases between. The CDR3 loop is CASRVVLAQETQYF. The CDR3 DNA reads as TGTGCCAGCAGGGTAGTTCTAGCCCAAGAGACCCAGTACTTC.

The V gene is TRBV18, the J gene TRBJ2-1, with D maybe TRBD2 (7 bases). This CDR3 has 16 residues. The germline V gene has CDR1 KGHSH and CDR2 LQKENI. Trimming pared 1 base from V and 3 bases from J, leaving 13 bases between. The CDR3 sequence is CASSPQTGRDYNEQFF. CDR3 nucleotide sequence: TGTGCCAGCTCACCACAAACAGGGAGGGACTACAATGAGCAGTTCTTC.

This sequence joins TRBV9 and TRBJ2-1; 13 bases align to TRBD2. The CDR3 is 17 amino acids. Germline V gives CDR1 SGDLS, CDR2 YYNGEE. The J segment lost 0 bases and the V segment lost 3 bases, leaving 3 bases of the junction unmatched. The CDR3 reads CASSGTSGGASYNEQFF. CDR3 nucleotide sequence: TGTGCCAGCAGCGGAACTAGCGGGGGGGCCTCCTACAATGAGCAGTTCTTC.

This clone has a single count. In nucleotides, the CDR3 is TGCGCCAGCAGCGGCGGGCTGGGGGGGCCGACAGATACGCAGTATTTT. Protein: CASSGGLGGPTDTQYF. This chain connects TRBV5-1 to TRBJ2-3, with D maybe TRBD2 (7 bases). The germline V gene encodes CDR1 SGHRS and CDR2 YFSETQ. The V and J ends lost 4 bases and 3 bases respectively, with 18 bases between them. The CDR3 loop spans 16 amino acids.

The chain employs TRBV19 and TRBJ1-4, with TRBD1 matching over 12 bases. The V gene end was trimmed by 4 bases and the J gene end by 14 bases; junction bases not matched to a gene: 8. CDR1 and CDR2 from the germline V gene are LNHDA and SQIVND (reference sequence). The CDR3 is 14 amino acids. Here the CDR3 reads CASSRKGQGARLFF. DNA for the CDR3: TGTGCCAGTAGTAGGAAGGGACAGGGGGCGCGCCTGTTTTTT. Supplemented by reference TRBV19 and TRBJ1-4, the full variable domain reads DGGITQSPKYLFRKEGQNVTLSCEQNLNHDAMYWYRQDPGQGLRLIYYSQIVNDFQKGDIAEGYSVSREKKESFPLTVTSAQKNPTAFYLCASSRKGQGARLFFGSGTQLSVL.

This clone has a handful of counts. V gene TRBV19 combines with J gene TRBJ2-2, with 7 bases that match TRBD1. V was clipped by 5 bases and J by 0 bases; unmatched bases: 12. Per the germline V gene, CDR1 is LNHDA and CDR2 is SQIVND (reference sequence). The length of the CDR3 is 18 residues. This CDR3 is CASSHRPGQHPNTGELFF. The CDR3 DNA reads as TGTGCCAGTAGTCACCGCCCGGGACAGCATCCGAACACCGGGGAGCTGTTTTTT.

This clone was detected only a few times. This chain connects TRBV19 to TRBJ1-5; D is possibly TRBD1 (6 bases). The V end lost 7 bases, the J end lost 6 bases, and 19 bases lay between the germline ends. The CDR3 spans 15 residues. Looked up from germline, CDR1 is LNHDA and CDR2 is SQIVND (reference sequence). The CDR3 region has the DNA TGTGCCAGTACTCAAAACAGGGTCCCTAGTCAGCCCCAGCATTTT. As protein: CASTQNRVPSQPQHF.

Comments on this clone: This CDR3 is also generated by other DNA sequences in the sample. The CDR3 region has the DNA TGCGCCAGCAGCTTGGTAGGGGGTTACGAGCAGTACTTC. Translated: CASSLVGGYEQYF. This chain joins TRBV5-1 and TRBJ2-7; D is perhaps TRBD1 (6 bases). Per the germline V gene, CDR1 is SGHRS and CDR2 is YFSETQ. The V end lost 0 bases, the J end lost 4 bases, and 8 bases lay between the germline ends. CDR3 length: 13 amino acids.

The V and J genes are TRBV18 and TRBJ2-7; 9 bases agree with TRBD1. V lost 4 bases to trimming and J lost 3 bases; unmatched junction nucleotides: 10. The CDR3 runs to 16 residues. The germline V gene encodes CDR1 KGHSH and CDR2 LQKENI. The CDR3 here is CASSRNTGGVFYEQYF. As DNA, the CDR3 is TGTGCCAGCTCACGTAATACAGGGGGCGTTTTCTACGAGCAGTACTTC.

This clone was picked up one time. The chain recombines TRBV3-1 (or the pseudogene TRBV3-2) with TRBJ2-7, with D uncertain. Deletions cut 3 bases from V and 2 bases from J, with 14 bases between. This CDR3 contains 15 residues. Germline-derived CDR1 and CDR2 are LGHDT and YNNKEL (reference sequence). The CDR3 sequence: CASSQGPGSPYEQYF. The CDR3 coding sequence is TGTGCCAGCAGCCAGGGTCCCGGGTCCCCCTACGAGCAGTACTTC.

The V call is TRBV11-2, the J call TRBJ2-7; 13 bases are a match to TRBD2. This CDR3 is 19 amino acids long. Germline lookup yields CDR1 SGHAT and CDR2 FQNNGV. V gave up 4 bases and J gave up 3 bases; unmatched junction bases: 15. Written as DNA, the CDR3 is TGTGCCAGCAGCTCGTCGGGACTAGCGGGGCCCGAGGCGGGCTACGAGCAGTACTTC. This codes for CASSSSGLAGPEAGYEQYF. The full variable domain, rest sourced from reference TRBV11-2 and TRBJ2-7, is EAGVAQSPRYKIIEKRQSVAFWCNPISGHATLYWYQQILGQGPKLLIQFQNNGVVDDSQLPKDRFSAERLKGVDSTLKIQPAKLEDSAVYLCASSSSGLAGPEAGYEQYFGPGTRLTVT.

V is TRBV7-9 and J is TRBJ2-7; tentative D call: TRBD1 (6 bases). Trimming shortened V by 1 base and J by 0 bases, and 7 bases separated the two germline ends. CDR3 length: 14 residues. Germline V gene lookup returns CDR1 SEHNR and CDR2 FQNEAQ (reference sequence). CDR3 sequence reads: CASSLGQASYEQYF. CDR3 nucleotides: TGTGCCAGCAGCTTAGGACAGGCCTCCTACGAGCAGTACTTC. The full variable domain, in which reference TRBV7-9 and TRBJ2-7 provide the parts outside the CDR3, is DTGVSQNPRHKITKRGQNVTFRCDPISEHNRLYWYRQTLGQGPEFLTYFQNEAQLEKSRLLSDRFSAERPKGSFSTLEIQRTEQGDSAMYLCASSLGQASYEQYFGPGTRLTVT.

V gene TRBV3-1 (or the pseudogene TRBV3-2) combines with J gene TRBJ2-5, with TRBD2 matching 12 bases. Trimming at V came to 2 bases and at J to 1 base, leaving 2 bases not matched to a gene. The CDR3 has 16 amino acids. Germline assignment: CDR1 LGHDT and CDR2 YNNKEL (reference sequence). CDR3 region: CASSQTGLAGQETQYF. CDR3 coding DNA: TGTGCCAGCAGCCAAACGGGACTAGCGGGCCAAGAGACCCAGTACTTC.

The CDR3 loop is CAISEFRRVDRGSNTEAFF. As DNA, the CDR3 is TGTGCCATCAGTGAGTTTAGGAGGGTAGACAGGGGCTCGAACACTGAAGCTTTCTTT. This chain connects TRBV10-3 to TRBJ1-1, with 8 bases identical to TRBD1. The CDR3 runs to 19 residues. The V segment lost 1 base and the J segment 1 base; nucleotides outside the gene matches: 14. Germline V lookup: CDR1 ENHRY, CDR2 SYGVKD.

The chain is built from TRBV29-1 and TRBJ1-2, with 10 bases that match TRBD1. Trimming removed 7 bases from V and 7 bases from J; junction bases left unmatched: 9. From germline, CDR1 is SQVTM and CDR2 ANQGSEA. The CDR3 contains 13 residues. The CDR3 reads CSARGTGVSGYTF. CDR3 bases: TGCAGCGCGAGGGGGACAGGGGTGAGTGGCTACACCTTC.

The rearrangement uses TRBV7-8 and TRBJ2-3; D gene ambiguous. CDR1 and CDR2 from the germline V gene are SGHVS and FQNEAQ. The V gene lost 0 bases and the J gene lost 4 bases, with 11 bases spanning the gap. The CDR3 loop spans 15 amino acids. This CDR3 is CASSLARRGADTQYF. The CDR3, as DNA: TGTGCCAGCAGCTTAGCGCGACGAGGCGCAGATACGCAGTATTTT.